Below, 14 T cell receptor beta chains from the same sample are listed, as sequenced in a study of molecular identifiers for immune sequencing clone quantification. From the PCR reads, TCRdb called clonotypes with MiXCR, one entry per CDR3 protein. The table records about 630,000 distinct CDR3 sequences, roughly 27% of them present only once. Sequencing was done on a sample of naive CD8+ T cells from blood, with Jurkat cell RNA spiked in. Subset noted: FACS-sorted CD8+CD4-CCR7+CD45RA+ naive T cells. The receptors stem from a human donor in good health. Some libraries in this study had Jurkat cell RNA spiked in.

This clonotype was recorded many times. J is TRBJ2-3 and V is TRBV20-1, with TRBD2 matching 10 bases. Germline V gives CDR1 DFQATT, CDR2 SNEGSKA (reference sequence). The CDR3 runs 15 residues. V was clipped by 0 bases and J by 5 bases; unmatched bases: 5. CDR3 loop: CSARDLRLAGDTQYF. CDR3 in DNA: TGCAGTGCTAGAGATTTGAGACTAGCGGGAGATACGCAGTATTTT.

The genes are TRBV9 and TRBJ2-1; D is unresolved. V was cut by 7 bases and J by 6 bases, with 11 bases left in between. CDR1 is SGDLS, CDR2 YYNGEE, per germline. The CDR3 spans 12 residues. CDR3 amino acids: CASCALLNEQFF. CDR3 nucleotides: TGTGCCAGCTGCGCCCTACTCAATGAGCAGTTCTTC.

A note on this clonotype: A much larger clone lies one base from this, so it may be a read error. The chain employs TRBV19 and TRBJ2-3; D remains unclear. Trimming removed 8 bases from V and 1 base from J, with 19 bases in between. Per the germline V gene, CDR1 is LNHDA and CDR2 is SQIVND (reference sequence). The CDR3 has 16 amino acids. CDR3 protein: CASGTGPSEGTDTQYF. CDR3 coding DNA: TGTGCCAGTGGTACCGGGCCTTCCGAAGGCACAGATACGCAGTATTTT.

The gene calls are TRBV20-1 and TRBJ2-1; tentative D call: TRBD2 (6 bases). There are 14 residues in the CDR3. The V end lost 5 bases, the J end lost 3 bases, and 14 bases lay between the germline ends. Germline assignment: CDR1 DFQATT and CDR2 SNEGSKA (reference sequence). The CDR3 nucleotides are TGCAGTGCTGTACTGACGGGGGTCTACAATGAGCAGTTCTTC. It translates to CSAVLTGVYNEQFF.

This clonotype was seen a single time. It may be a read error: a sequence one base away is much more abundant. The J gene is TRBJ2-1, the V gene TRBV5-1; D assignment may be TRBD1 or TRBD2 (5 bases each). Germline CDR1 and CDR2: SGHRS and YFSETQ. This CDR3 region has 17 residues. DNA for the CDR3: TGCGCCGGCAGCACGGGGCTCCAAGAAGGACATTACAATGAGCAGTTCTTC. This codes for CAGSTGLQEGHYNEQFF.

Note on this clonotype: A read error is possible here, since a much larger clone lies one base away. V is TRBV20-1 and J is TRBJ2-1; no clear D. V was cut by 0 bases and J by 10 bases, with 19 bases left in between. The germline V gene encodes CDR1 DFQATT and CDR2 SNEGSKA (reference sequence). This CDR3 is built from 15 residues. CDR3 sequence: CSARDGNSPLYEQFF. The CDR3 DNA follows: TGCAGTGCTAGAGATGGCAATAGCCCCCTCTACGAGCAGTTCTTC.

This clonotype was seen repeatedly, ten times or more. V and J are TRBV10-3 and TRBJ2-7; D is unresolved. Trimming removed 3 bases from V and 2 bases from J, with 5 bases in between. The CDR3 consists of 12 residues. Germline V CDR1 and CDR2: ENHRY, SYGVKD. CDR3 in amino acids: CAISDRAYEQYF. In nucleotides, the CDR3 is TGTGCCATCAGTGACCGAGCCTACGAGCAGTACTTC.

The chain employs TRBV6-2 or TRBV6-3 and TRBJ2-7, with no clear D. The CDR3 extends over 16 amino acids. Germline CDR1 is MNHEY and CDR2 is SVGEGT. Trimming removed 0 bases at V and 5 bases at J, with 17 bases between. CDR3 amino acids: CASSYSTTEASDEQYF. The CDR3 coding sequence is TGTGCCAGCAGTTACTCAACGACCGAGGCCTCAGACGAGCAGTACTTC.

This clonotype appeared many times. The J gene is TRBJ2-6, the V gene TRBV5-4; 13 nucleotides agree with TRBD2. Germline assignment: CDR1 SGHNT and CDR2 YYREEE (reference sequence). The CDR3 extends over 19 amino acids. Trimming cost V 5 bases and J 0 bases; bases outside gene matches: 8. The CDR3 sequence: CASRSWGTSGISGANVLTF. DNA of the CDR3: TGTGCCAGCAGGAGCTGGGGGACTAGCGGGATCTCTGGGGCCAACGTCCTGACTTTC.

This clonotype was counted ten times or more. The chain is built from TRBV29-1 and TRBJ2-3; maybe TRBD2 (6 bases). V lost 3 bases and J 2 bases, leaving 9 bases between the germline ends. The length of the CDR3 is 13 residues. Germline loops: CDR1 SQVTM, CDR2 ANQGSEA. CDR3 DNA: TGCAGCGTTGACCAGGGACTCACAGATACGCAGTATTTT. Protein product: CSVDQGLTDTQYF.

This clonotype was counted a few times. CDR3 coding DNA: TGCGCCAGCAGCCAGATAGGGGGACAGCCTACCTATGGCTACACCTTC. It translates to CASSQIGGQPTYGYTF. The chain joins TRBV4-1 to TRBJ1-2; 7 nucleotides line up with TRBD1. The CDR3 contains 16 residues. V dropped 3 bases and J dropped 4; count of bases not matched to a gene: 11. Germline CDR1 and CDR2: MGHRA and YSYEKL.

This clonotype was seen ten or more times. The rearrangement joins TRBV10-2 to TRBJ1-4, with D uncertain. Trimming took off 6 bases at V and 6 bases at J, with 8 bases between the two ends. The CDR3 has 12 residues. Germline CDR1 WSHSY, CDR2 SAAADI. In nucleotides, the CDR3 is TGCGCCAGCAGAGGGATGGATGAAAAACTGTTTTTT. Translated: CASRGMDEKLFF.

About this clonotype itself: This may be a read error: a much more frequent sequence differs by one nucleotide. V gene TRBV4-3 combines with J gene TRBJ1-4; D is uncertain. The CDR3 runs 16 residues. Trimming removed 0 bases at V and 8 bases at J, with 16 bases between. Germline values: CDR1 LGHNA, CDR2 YSLEER. CDR3 nucleotide sequence: TGCGCCAGCAGCCAAGATTCGCAGAGTGGTTGGGAAAAACTGTTTTTT. The encoded protein is CASSQDSQSGWEKLFF.

This clonotype was recorded at least ten times. The CDR3 region has the DNA TGCGCCAGCAGCCAAGATTTTGGGGTGAGCACTGAAGCTTTCTTT. Its translation is CASSQDFGVSTEAFF. The J gene is TRBJ1-1, the V gene TRBV4-1; the D is unclear. Trimming took 0 bases from V and 4 from J, leaving 12 bases between them. The CDR3 covers 15 residues. CDR1 and CDR2 from the germline V gene are MGHRA and YSYEKL.